This T cell receptor (beta chain) was found in a study of blood T cell repertoires in COVID-19. Study context: Researchers got acute and convalescent COVID-19 samples from the United States, Italy and Spain. Nucleic acid was either cDNA or gDNA, and it came from T cells, B-cell-depleted T cells, or PBMCs.

The length of the CDR3 is 14 residues. Germline CDR1 SNHLY, CDR2 FYNNEI. J was trimmed by 4 bases and V by 11 bases; bases with no gene match: 9. The repertoire was sequenced with immunoSEQ multiplex PCR; TCRdb's copy has only in-frame clones and lacks some. The repertoire has roughly 110,000 clones, around nine tenths of them found once; the top ten carry around 4.5%. The sequenced sample was peripheral blood. The V gene is TRBV2, the J gene TRBJ2-3, with TRBD1 matching over 10 bases. This receptor was obtained from a middle-aged man with acute or convalescent COVID-19. CDR3 coding DNA: TGTGCCTGCAAGGGGGACAGGGGCCCAGATACGCAGTATTTT. Protein sequence: CACKGDRGPDTQYF.